The 32 T cell receptor beta chains presented below share a single source sample, sequenced in a study of early T cells in non-severe SARS-CoV-2 infection. TCRdb used MiXCR to reprocess the 5' RACE reads, holding one entry per CDR3 protein. Of about 110,000 distinct CDR3 sequences in the sample, roughly 12% were seen once. The sequences come from whole blood, collected at baseline. The receptors come from an adult who was a healthcare worker with PCR-confirmed SARS-CoV-2 infection or an uninfected control (not recorded which).

This clonotype was seen more than once but under ten times. The junction departs from germline at one end; a sequencing error may be responsible. The chain links TRBV30 to TRBJ2-4; D is unclear. Germline-derived CDR1 and CDR2 are GTSNPN and SVGIG (reference sequence). The CDR3 extends over 15 amino acids. The CDR3 loop reads CAWKPSAGPVSYYRF. For the CDR3, the DNA is TGTGCCTGGAAACCTTCCGCCGGGCCAGTCTCTTATTATCGCTTC.

The V gene is TRBV11-2, the J gene TRBJ2-2, with unresolved D. Between the trimmed V and J ends, which lost 5 bases and 3 bases, there was a span of 10 bases. The CDR3 sequence is 14 residues long. Looked up from germline, CDR1 is SGHAT and CDR2 is FQNNGV. The CDR3 DNA reads as TGTGCCAGCAGCCCGACGGAACACACCGGGGAGCTGTTTTTT. Translation: CASSPTEHTGELFF.

This clonotype occurred a few times. The rearrangement uses TRBV5-1 and TRBJ1-3; 10 nucleotides line up with TRBD1. The V gene end was trimmed by 0 bases and the J gene end by 0 bases; junction bases not matched to a gene: 6. Germline CDR1 SGHRS, CDR2 YFSETQ. The CDR3 spans 18 residues. The CDR3 DNA sequence: TGCGCCAGCAGCTTGGTGGGACAGGGGACTTACTCTGGAAACACCATATATTTT. Translating it yields CASSLVGQGTYSGNTIYF.

The genes are TRBV7-2 and TRBJ2-5, with a possible D match to TRBD2 (5 bases). The germline V gene has CDR1 SGHTA and CDR2 FQGNSA. The CDR3 has 19 residues. V shed 5 bases and J shed 4 bases, with 29 bases lying between them. CDR3 DNA: TGTGCCAGCAGCCTAGAGGGTGGCCTAGCCAGAAGACAAGTAGAGACCCAGTACTTC. This gives the protein CASSLEGGLARRQVETQYF. Full variable domain (outside the CDR3, taken from reference TRBV7-2 and TRBJ2-5): GAGVSQSPSNKVTEKGKDVELRCDPISGHTALYWYRQSLGQGLEFLIYFQGNSAPDKSGLPSDRFSAERTGGSVSTLTIQRTQQEDSAVYLCASSLEGGLARRQVETQYFGPGTRLLVL.

This clonotype was seen at least ten times. This chain links TRBV12-3 or TRBV12-4 with TRBJ1-1, with 8 bases identical to TRBD1. This CDR3 region has 14 residues. Losses at the gene ends were 3 bases for V and 6 bases for J; bases not matched to a gene: 6. The CDR3 is CASSFQGAQSEAFF. The CDR3, as DNA: TGTGCCAGCAGTTTTCAGGGGGCCCAGTCTGAAGCTTTCTTT.

This sequence joins TRBV20-1 and TRBJ2-3; perhaps TRBD2 as D (6 bases). The CDR3 has 12 amino acids. Germline CDR1 is DFQATT and CDR2 is SNEGSKA (reference sequence). Trimming stripped 6 bases from V and 6 bases from J, with 13 bases between. The CDR3 here is CSAEEGADTQYF. CDR3 DNA sequence: TGCAGTGCCGAGGAGGGCGCGGATACGCAGTATTTT.

This clonotype showed up just a few times. This chain joins TRBV7-9 and TRBJ2-5; 8 nucleotides agree with TRBD2. This CDR3 spans 13 amino acids. Trimming cost V 5 bases and J 5 bases; bases outside gene matches: 4. Germline values: CDR1 SEHNR, CDR2 FQNEAQ (reference sequence). The CDR3 loop is CASSPIAGETQYF. DNA of the CDR3: TGTGCCAGCAGCCCAATAGCGGGGGAGACCCAGTACTTC.

This chain joins TRBV5-1 and TRBJ2-1, with 14 positions matching TRBD2. The CDR3 sequence is 15 residues long. The V segment lost 4 bases and the J segment 9 bases; nucleotides outside the gene matches: 6. Germline V CDR1 and CDR2: SGHRS, YFSETQ. The chain's CDR3 is CASSQTSGRAAEQFF. As DNA, the CDR3 is TGCGCCAGCAGCCAGACTAGCGGGAGGGCCGCTGAGCAGTTCTTC.

V and J are TRBV6-6 and TRBJ2-3; 10 bases map to TRBD2. Germline trimming cut 0 bases from V and 2 bases from J; bases unmatched to any gene: 8. The germline V gene encodes CDR1 MNHNY and CDR2 SVGAGI (reference sequence). This CDR3 region has 18 residues. CDR3 in DNA: TGTGCCAGCAGTTACTCTCGTTGGACTAGCGGAATCACAGATACGCAGTATTTT. Its protein product is CASSYSRWTSGITDTQYF.

This clonotype was counted between two and nine times. This chain links TRBV9 with TRBJ1-2; 8 bases are a match to TRBD1. The germline CDR1 and CDR2 sequences are SGDLS and YYNGEE. The CDR3 runs to 16 residues. V lost 1 base, J lost 5 bases, and 10 bases stayed unmatched. In DNA form, the CDR3 reads TGTGCCAGCAGCGTAACTGGGACAGGCCGAGGTTATGGCTACACCTTC. This gives the protein CASSVTGTGRGYGYTF.

This clonotype was seen a handful of times. This chain joins TRBV20-1 and TRBJ2-7; no definite D call. The germline CDR1 and CDR2 sequences are DFQATT and SNEGSKA (reference sequence). CDR3 length: 10 amino acids. Trimming stripped 2 bases from V and 1 base from J, with 0 bases between. The chain's CDR3 is CSARSYEQYF. The CDR3 DNA reads as TGCAGTGCTAGATCCTACGAGCAGTACTTC.

The V and J genes are TRBV2 and TRBJ1-4; 7 nucleotides line up with TRBD1. J lost 4 bases, V lost 6 bases, and 5 bases had no gene match. Germline V gene sequence: CDR1 SNHLY, CDR2 FYNNEI. CDR3 size: 14 residues. The CDR3 DNA sequence: TGTGCCAGCAGACCGGGACAGATTAATGAAAAACTGTTTTTT. This gives the protein CASRPGQINEKLFF.

This clonotype was counted a single time. This sequence joins TRBV12-5 and TRBJ2-7, with D unresolved. The germline V gene encodes CDR1 LGHNT and CDR2 FRNRAP. V dropped 5 bases and J dropped 4 bases, with 12 bases sitting between them. The CDR3 length is 13 residues. Written as DNA, the CDR3 is TGTGCTAGTGGTCCCCCCAACTTATACGAGCAGTACTTC. Its protein is CASGPPNLYEQYF.

V usage is TRBV2 and J usage is TRBJ2-7; TRBD2 matches at 7 bases. The germline V gene encodes CDR1 SNHLY and CDR2 FYNNEI. The CDR3 consists of 14 residues. J was trimmed by 6 bases and V by 6 bases; bases with no gene match: 11. The CDR3 sequence is CASRGTGGSPEQYF. The CDR3 DNA sequence: TGTGCCAGCAGAGGTACGGGAGGCTCTCCCGAGCAGTACTTC.

The chain has TRBV29-1 and TRBJ1-1; D gene unclear. The length of the CDR3 is 12 residues. Germline V gene sequence: CDR1 SQVTM, CDR2 ANQGSEA. Trimming took off 4 bases at V and 8 bases at J, with 14 bases between the two ends. CDR3 region: CSVGPRDREAFF. CDR3 DNA: TGCAGCGTTGGGCCCCGCGATCGGGAAGCTTTCTTT.

This clonotype was detected only a few times. The chain couples TRBV29-1 to TRBJ2-4, with 10 bases fitting TRBD1. V shed 6 bases and J 5 bases; nucleotides not matched to a gene: 7. This CDR3 comprises 14 residues. Germline values: CDR1 SQVTM, CDR2 ANQGSEA. CDR3 in DNA: TGCAGCGTCCGGGACAGGGGACCCCAAAACATTCAGTACTTC. Translated, it gives CSVRDRGPQNIQYF.

The rearrangement joins TRBV28 to TRBJ2-1, with 12 positions matching TRBD2. Germline V gene data show CDR1 as MDHEN and CDR2 as SYDVKM. The CDR3 sequence is 15 residues long. Trimming took 5 bases from V and 10 from J; bases not matched to a gene: 9. The CDR3 spells CASSPRLAGVKEQFF. Written as DNA, the CDR3 is TGTGCCAGCAGTCCGAGACTAGCGGGAGTAAAAGAGCAGTTCTTC.

This clonotype has just a few counts. The chain links TRBV20-1 to TRBJ1-2, with D tentatively TRBD1 (5 bases). CDR3 length equals 13 residues. Per the germline V gene, CDR1 is DFQATT and CDR2 is SNEGSKA (reference sequence). V lost 3 bases, J lost 4 bases, and 12 bases lay in between. DNA for the CDR3: TGCAGTGCTAGGGTAGACAGCGGCTATGGCTACACCTTC. It yields the protein CSARVDSGYGYTF.

The CDR3, as DNA: TGTGCCAGCAGCCCCGGACAGGGATGGAGCACTGAAGCTTTCTTT. Its protein product is CASSPGQGWSTEAFF. The chain combines TRBV6-2 or TRBV6-3 with TRBJ1-1; 8 positions agree with TRBD1. CDR1 is MNHEY and CDR2 is SVGEGT in the germline V gene. V was pared by 6 bases and J by 4 bases, with 10 bases of the junction left unmatched. The CDR3 runs to 15 residues.

The rearrangement joins TRBV7-6 to TRBJ1-2; D is ambiguous. CDR3 length equals 12 residues. Per the germline V gene, CDR1 is SGHVS and CDR2 is FNYEAQ. With 5 bases removed from V and 7 bases from J, the gap between germline ends came to 11 bases. CDR3 DNA sequence: TGTGCCAGCAGCCCCCGAGACTCTGGCTACACCTTC. Protein: CASSPRDSGYTF.

The chain links TRBV12-3 or TRBV12-4 to TRBJ2-3, with 9 bases matching TRBD2. J lost 8 bases, V lost 5 bases, and 11 bases had no gene match. The CDR3 covers 15 residues. The chain's CDR3 is CASSPVAGAGGTQYF. DNA of the CDR3: TGTGCCAGCAGTCCCGTAGCGGGGGCCGGAGGTACGCAGTATTTT.

The chain uses TRBV2 and TRBJ2-1; D is uncertain. The germline V gene has CDR1 SNHLY and CDR2 FYNNEI. This CDR3 has 12 amino acids. The V gene lost 8 bases and the J gene lost 10 bases, with 15 bases spanning the gap. In nucleotides, the CDR3 is TGTGCCAGCCAAGACAACTCGGAAGAGCAGTTCTTC. Translating gives CASQDNSEEQFF.

This clonotype was counted at least ten times. V usage is TRBV7-6 and J usage is TRBJ2-2; D gene unclear. Per germline, CDR1 SGHVS and CDR2 FNYEAQ. The CDR3 sequence is 14 residues long. Trimming took 5 bases from V and 1 from J, leaving 8 bases between them. The CDR3 spells CASSAPLNTGELFF. CDR3 DNA sequence: TGTGCCAGCAGCGCTCCACTGAACACCGGGGAGCTGTTTTTT.

The chain couples TRBV7-2 to TRBJ2-5, with 14 nucleotides matching TRBD2. The V gene's germline CDR1 is SGHTA and CDR2 FQGNSA. This CDR3 region has 16 residues. Trimming removed 5 bases from V and 4 bases from J; junction bases left unmatched: 6. CDR3 sequence (DNA): TGTGCCAGCAGCCGTAGGACTAGCGGGGGGACAGAGACCCAGTACTTC. This gives the protein CASSRRTSGGTETQYF.

The V and J genes are TRBV6-6 and TRBJ2-7; 10 nucleotides align to TRBD2. V gave up 6 bases and J gave up 2 bases; unmatched junction bases: 7. CDR1 is MNHNY, CDR2 SVGAGI, per germline (reference sequence). The CDR3 is 15 residues long. The CDR3 is CASRNVAGGPYEQYF. In DNA form, the CDR3 reads TGTGCCAGCAGGAACGTAGCGGGAGGCCCCTACGAGCAGTACTTC.

The chain uses TRBV28 and TRBJ2-7; D might be TRBD1 or TRBD2, each matching 6 bases. With 6 bases removed from V and 3 bases from J, the gap between germline ends came to 21 bases. This CDR3 is 16 amino acids long. Germline V gives CDR1 MDHEN, CDR2 SYDVKM. The CDR3 here is CASRKPLSGAFYEQYF. CDR3 DNA sequence: TGTGCCAGCAGGAAGCCCCTTTCGGGGGCGTTCTACGAGCAGTACTTC.

There are many counts of this clonotype. This chain connects TRBV10-3 to TRBJ2-6, with D possibly matching TRBD2 (5 bases). V lost 4 bases to trimming and J lost 3 bases, with 7 bases between them. The length of the CDR3 is 14 residues. Germline CDR1 is ENHRY and CDR2 is SYGVKD. In nucleotides, the CDR3 is TGTGCCATCAGTGGCCGGGATGGGGCCAACGTCCTGACTTTC. This gives the protein CAISGRDGANVLTF.

This clonotype has just a few counts. The J gene is TRBJ2-1, the V gene TRBV24-1, with a tentative D call TRBD1 (6 bases). The CDR3 loop spans 16 amino acids. CDR1 is KGHDR and CDR2 is SFDVKD in the germline V gene. The V end lost 2 bases, the J end lost 3 bases, and 13 bases lay between the germline ends. CDR3: CATSDSARGGYNEQFF. The CDR3 nucleotides are TGTGCCACCAGTGATTCGGCCAGGGGCGGCTACAATGAGCAGTTCTTC.

This chain connects TRBV20-1 to TRBJ1-5, with 10 bases lining up with TRBD1. V trimming: 5 bases; J trimming: 1 base; junction bases outside the gene matches: 5. The germline CDR1 and CDR2 sequences are DFQATT and SNEGSKA (reference sequence). CDR3 length: 15 residues. CDR3 coding DNA: TGCAGTGCTGCTGACAGGGGGCGAAGCAATCAGCCCCAGCATTTT. Protein sequence: CSAADRGRSNQPQHF.

This clonotype has ten or more counts. The chain uses TRBV20-1 and TRBJ1-4; D possibly corresponds to TRBD1 (6 bases). The CDR3 consists of 14 residues. Germline V gene data show CDR1 as DFQATT and CDR2 as SNEGSKA (reference sequence). V lost 6 bases to trimming and J lost 8 bases, with 19 bases between them. DNA of the CDR3: TGCAGTGCCATACCCCAGGGGTTTGGGGAAAAACTGTTTTTT. Encoded protein: CSAIPQGFGEKLFF.

This clonotype was observed a handful of times. This chain uses TRBV12-3 or TRBV12-4 with TRBJ2-7; TRBD1 or TRBD2 may be the D gene (5 bases each). The CDR3 totals 14 residues. The V end lost 3 bases, the J end lost 1 base, and 10 bases lay between the germline ends. The DNA of the CDR3 is TGTGCCAGCAGTTTGGGGGACGGATCCTACGAGCAGTACTTC. Protein: CASSLGDGSYEQYF.

The chain links TRBV6-6 to TRBJ1-4, with D uncertain. Germline assignment: CDR1 MNHNY and CDR2 SVGAGI (reference sequence). Trimming removed 6 bases from V and 12 bases from J, with 8 bases in between. This CDR3 is built from 10 residues. In DNA, the CDR3 is TGTGCCAGCAGGAGCGGGGAACTGTTTTTT. Encoded protein: CASRSGELFF.